This T cell receptor (beta chain) was identified in a study of blood T cells in healthy people across ages. The study's findings and limits: Lack of knowledge of donor CMV status possibly confounded expanded clonotype changes.

Primers used in a second PCR of about 7 to 12 cycles were a sample-barcoded 5' primer and a J-beta primer mix. TCRdb redid the calling of the 5' RACE reads with MiXCR, one entry per CDR3 protein. The sample lists hundreds of thousands of distinct CDR3 sequences, over 40% occurring once. This clonotype was counted many times. Its antigen is unknown. Caucasian, healthy and from Russia, the donors were aged between roughly 6 and 100. Germline CDR1 reads LGHDT; CDR2 reads YNNKEL (reference sequence). With 4 bases clipped from V and 3 bases from J, the junction kept 9 bases outside the gene matches. The CDR3 contains 16 residues.

Sequenced material: blood. The source of this sequence is a woman of 80 years or more in good health. The rearrangement uses TRBV3-1 and TRBJ2-3; 8 nucleotides agree with TRBD1. The DNA of the CDR3 is TGTGCCAGCAGCCCACGGACAGGGATCCATACAGATACGCAGTATTTT. Amino acids: CASSPRTGIHTDTQYF.